This T cell receptor (beta chain) was captured by sequencing in a study of T cells after yellow fever vaccination. Study background: SMART-Seq v4 Ultra Low Input prepared the low-cell-number fractions. Study results and caveats: Booster samples showed a return of most primary-vaccination clones (roughly 96% CD4, 88% CD8).

Comment on this clonotype: The antigen is not known.

Trimming removed 2 bases at V and 8 bases at J, with 10 bases between. The CDR3 loop spans 13 amino acids. Germline V gene data show CDR1 as MNHEY and CDR2 as SVGAGI. By 5'RACE template switching, TCR cDNA was produced, with a universal primer site and UMIs added in the process. TCRdb processed the 5' RACE reads anew with MiXCR; each CDR3 protein has one entry. The sample holds about 340,000 distinct CDR3 sequences, 8.5% to 10% seen once. This clonotype was sampled from a man aged 18-30 years who received the YFV17D yellow fever vaccine. Source: PBMCs, taken on the day of the first yellow fever vaccination. The rearrangement links TRBV6-5 to TRBJ1-5; D ambiguous. The CDR3 here is CASSYNRGEPQHF. DNA for the CDR3: TGTGCCAGCAGTTACAACCGCGGGGAGCCCCAGCATTTT.